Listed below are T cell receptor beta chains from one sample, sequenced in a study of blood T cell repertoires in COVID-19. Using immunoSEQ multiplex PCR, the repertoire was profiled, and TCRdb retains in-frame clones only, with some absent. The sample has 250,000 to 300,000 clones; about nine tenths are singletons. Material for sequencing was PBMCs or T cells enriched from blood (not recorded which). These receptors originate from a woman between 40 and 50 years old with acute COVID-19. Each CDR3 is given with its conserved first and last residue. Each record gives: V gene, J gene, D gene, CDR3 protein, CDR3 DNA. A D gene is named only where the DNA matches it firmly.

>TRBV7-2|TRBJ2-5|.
CASSIEIGQETQYF
TGTGCCAGCAGCATAGAAATCGGTCAAGAGACCCAGTACTTC
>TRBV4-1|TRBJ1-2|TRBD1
CASSQVFARGPSGYTF
TGCGCCAGCAGCCAAGTTTTTGCCAGGGGGCCGAGTGGCTACACCTTC
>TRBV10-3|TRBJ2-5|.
CAISGGDSLYQETQYF
TGTGCCATCAGTGGGGGAGACTCCTTATACCAAGAGACCCAGTACTTC
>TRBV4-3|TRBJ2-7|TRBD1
CASSQTAQGVFSYEQYF
TGCGCCAGCAGCCAAACAGCCCAGGGGGTATTCTCCTACGAGCAGTACTTC
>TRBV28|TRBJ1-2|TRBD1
CASTTSRGQGGYGYTF
TGTGCCAGCACCACCTCAAGGGGACAGGGAGGCTATGGCTACACCTTC
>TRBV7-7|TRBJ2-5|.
CASTPSLVWQQETQYF
TGTGCCAGCACCCCGTCCCTGGTTTGGCAACAAGAGACCCAGTACTTC
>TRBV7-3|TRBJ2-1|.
CASSLRATANNEQFF
TGTGCCAGCAGCTTAAGAGCCACCGCTAACAATGAGCAGTTCTTC
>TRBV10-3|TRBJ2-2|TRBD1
CAIRLETGSNTGELFF
TGTGCCATCAGACTAGAGACAGGGTCTAACACCGGGGAGCTGTTTTTT
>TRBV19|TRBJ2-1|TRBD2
CASSPGLALYEQFF
TGTGCCAGTAGCCCGGGACTAGCCCTTTATGAGCAGTTCTTC
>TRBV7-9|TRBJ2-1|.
CASSHSNEQFF
TGTGCCAGCAGCCACTCGAATGAGCAGTTCTTC
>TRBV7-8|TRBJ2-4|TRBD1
CASSLQWTGNNIQYF
TGTGCCAGCAGCTTACAATGGACAGGGAACAACATTCAGTACTTC
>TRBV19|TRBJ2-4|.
CASMGASKAKNIQYF
TGTGCCAGTATGGGGGCGTCTAAAGCCAAAAACATTCAGTACTTC
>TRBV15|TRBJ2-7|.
CATSPRVAYEQYF
TGTGCCACCAGCCCCCGCGTCGCCTACGAGCAGTACTTC
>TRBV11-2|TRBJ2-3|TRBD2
CASSFTSGPTDTQYF
TGTGCCAGCAGCTTCACTAGCGGACCCACAGATACGCAGTATTTT
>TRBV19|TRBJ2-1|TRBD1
CASSKDRYNEQFF
TGTGCCAGTAGTAAGGACAGGTACAATGAGCAGTTCTTC
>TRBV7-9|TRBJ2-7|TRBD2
CASSLPQLASGREYEQYF
TGTGCCAGCAGCTTACCTCAACTGGCTAGCGGGAGGGAGTACGAGCAGTACTTC
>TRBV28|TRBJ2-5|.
CASSRPTGVQETQYF
TGTGCCAGCAGCCGACCCACGGGGGTGCAAGAGACCCAGTACTTC
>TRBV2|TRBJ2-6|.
CASRSEPGANVLTF
TGTGCCAGCAGATCCGAGCCTGGGGCCAACGTCCTGACTTTC
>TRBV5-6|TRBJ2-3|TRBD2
CASSLAGGKDTQYF
TGTGCCAGCAGCCTAGCGGGGGGGAAAGATACGCAGTATTTT
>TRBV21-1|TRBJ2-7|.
CASNRSNRSIGGYEQYF
TGTGCCAGCAACCGAAGCAATAGGTCAATAGGGGGCTACGAGCAGTACTTC